One sample yielded the 32 T cell receptor beta chains listed below, sequenced in a study of beta chain features in type 1 diabetes (dated by TCRdb to 2017 to 2018). Broad study findings and their caveats: A moderate but significant shortening of TCRB CDR3 length was observed in type 1 diabetes patients in all four CD4+ subsets.

Receptor amplification or capture employed the immunoSEQ multiplex PCR assay. All of the isolated RNA was reverse transcribed with the High Capacity cDNA Reverse Transcription Kit, so expressed TCRB transcripts were sequenced. Imported from immuneACCESS, the table was reduced by TCRdb to in-frame sequences with V and J called. These copies leave out some clones; in studies compared against another copy, an unresolved V gene accounts for under half, and the cause of the remainder is not known. Recorded for this sample are about 400,000 clones; around 13% of them occurred a single time. The ten most abundant clones make up roughly 0.0097% of the sample. These receptors have no identified antigens. Sequences were obtained from naive CD4+ T cells from blood. Sample cell subset or site, as interpreted from the label and publication: true naive CD4+ T cells. These receptors came from a young woman with type 1 diabetes.

This clone was picked up a small number of times. CDR3 sequence reads: CASSLPGTSGANVLTF. The CDR3 DNA reads TGCGCCAGCAGCTTGCCAGGAACCTCTGGGGCCAACGTCCTGACTTTC. The rearrangement uses TRBV5-1 and TRBJ2-6; D gene ambiguous. Germline values: CDR1 SGHRS, CDR2 YFSETQ. The V gene lost 1 base and the J gene lost 0 bases, with 8 bases spanning the gap. The CDR3 is 16 amino acids.

This sequence joins TRBV5-1 and TRBJ2-7; no definite D call. V lost 2 bases to trimming and J lost 6 bases, with 15 bases between them. CDR1 is SGHRS, CDR2 YFSETQ, per germline. CDR3 length: 14 amino acids. The CDR3 nucleotides are TGCGCCAGCAGCTTCAACCCGGTGTCGGGCGAGCAGTACTTC. This gives the protein CASSFNPVSGEQYF.

This clone was picked up a small number of times. The chain is built from TRBV5-1 and TRBJ2-3, with a weak D call TRBD1 (5 bases). The V gene's germline CDR1 is SGHRS and CDR2 YFSETQ. Trimming removed 2 bases from V and 4 bases from J, with 14 bases in between. The CDR3 sequence is 15 residues long. The CDR3 region has the DNA TGCGCCAGCAGCTTAATAGGGGATTCGGCAGATACGCAGTATTTT. Protein sequence: CASSLIGDSADTQYF.

This chain links TRBV6-5 with TRBJ2-7; D might be TRBD2 (7 bases). The V end lost 8 bases, the J end lost 2 bases, and 13 bases lay between the germline ends. Germline V gene data show CDR1 as MNHEY and CDR2 as SVGAGI. The CDR3 totals 13 residues. The CDR3 DNA is TGTGCCAGCTATTCGGGGGGCACCTACGAGCAGTACTTC. Its protein is CASYSGGTYEQYF.

The rearrangement joins TRBV27 to TRBJ1-4; 7 nucleotides line up with TRBD1. Per germline, CDR1 MNHEY and CDR2 SMNVEV (reference sequence). Losses at the gene ends were 4 bases for V and 6 bases for J; bases not matched to a gene: 8. This CDR3 comprises 15 residues. The CDR3 protein is CASSSLQGVYEKLFF. CDR3 nucleotide sequence: TGTGCCAGCAGTTCCCTCCAGGGGGTATATGAAAAACTGTTTTTT.

The genes are TRBV7-2 and TRBJ2-3, with 8 bases matching TRBD1. The V segment lost 4 bases and the J segment 3 bases; nucleotides outside the gene matches: 9. The germline V gene encodes CDR1 SGHTA and CDR2 FQGNSA. The CDR3 covers 16 residues. The CDR3 nucleotides are TGTGCCAGCAGCTCCCTTAGGACAGGGAGGACAGATACGCAGTATTTT. Translation gives CASSSLRTGRTDTQYF.

This clone was observed a handful of times. This chain connects TRBV19 to TRBJ2-1; 9 nucleotides line up with TRBD2. The CDR3 contains 15 residues. Germline CDR1 is LNHDA and CDR2 is SQIVND (reference sequence). Trimming removed 8 bases from V and 9 bases from J; junction bases left unmatched: 14. The CDR3 sequence: CASGGGEREVFEQFF. The CDR3 bases are TGTGCCAGTGGGGGCGGAGAGCGGGAGGTCTTTGAGCAGTTCTTC.

This clone was seen a few times. The chain employs TRBV27 and TRBJ2-2, with D possibly being TRBD1 (5 bases). V lost 3 bases and J lost 5, with 10 bases in between. The CDR3 loop spans 14 amino acids. The germline V gene encodes CDR1 MNHEY and CDR2 SMNVEV (reference sequence). The CDR3 bases are TGTGCCAGCAGTTTTCCAGGGTTAACCGGGGAGCTGTTTTTT. Amino acids: CASSFPGLTGELFF.

V gene TRBV25-1 combines with J gene TRBJ2-3, with 7 bases aligning to TRBD1. This CDR3 is 15 amino acids long. The ends lost 2 bases at V and 3 bases at J; junction bases unmatched: 5. Per the germline V gene, CDR1 is MGHDK and CDR2 is SYGVNS. This chain's CDR3 is CASSEQQGFTDTQYF. As DNA, the CDR3 is TGTGCCAGCAGTGAACAACAGGGGTTTACAGATACGCAGTATTTT.

This clone showed up just a few times. This chain joins TRBV28 and TRBJ2-2, with TRBD2 matching over 8 bases. V trimming: 2 bases; J trimming: 3 bases; junction bases outside the gene matches: 2. This CDR3 comprises 15 residues. Germline V gene lookup returns CDR1 MDHEN and CDR2 SYDVKM. The chain's CDR3 is CASSLASGYTGELFF. The CDR3 DNA sequence: TGTGCCAGCAGTTTAGCTAGCGGGTACACCGGGGAGCTGTTTTTT.

Only a few counts were recorded for this clone. The J gene is TRBJ2-5, the V gene TRBV5-6, with D possibly matching TRBD2 (5 bases). CDR1 and CDR2 (germline): SGHDT, YYEEEE. The CDR3 contains 13 residues. Trimming removed 0 bases at V and 10 bases at J, with 13 bases between. CDR3 sequence: CASSLGDRAGQYF. In nucleotides, the CDR3 is TGTGCCAGCAGCTTGGGGGATAGGGCGGGCCAGTACTTC.

This clone was recorded a few times. The chain is built from TRBV4-3 and TRBJ1-6, with D unresolved. Per the germline V gene, CDR1 is LGHNA and CDR2 is YSLEER. V was shortened by 0 bases and J by 6 bases, with 9 bases between the two germline ends. The CDR3 is made up of 15 amino acids. The CDR3 nucleotides are TGCGCCAGCAGCCAAGATCCTGTGTCTAATTCACCCCTCCACTTT. Protein product: CASSQDPVSNSPLHF.

The V gene is TRBV2, the J gene TRBJ2-3; 7 bases align to TRBD2. V lost 4 bases, J lost 2 bases, and 9 bases stayed unmatched. The CDR3 extends over 16 amino acids. Per germline, CDR1 SNHLY and CDR2 FYNNEI. The CDR3 DNA follows: TGTGCCAGCAGTGGAGGGCTAGGGAGGGCCACAGATACGCAGTATTTT. Its protein product is CASSGGLGRATDTQYF.

The V gene is TRBV9, the J gene TRBJ1-2, with 9 bases that match TRBD1. This CDR3 spans 19 amino acids. Germline CDR1 is SGDLS and CDR2 is YYNGEE. The V segment lost 4 bases and the J segment 2 bases; nucleotides outside the gene matches: 18. The chain's CDR3 is CASSPRAGTGSVSNYGYTF. CDR3 sequence (DNA): TGTGCCAGCAGCCCGCGTGCCGGGACAGGGAGCGTCTCAAACTATGGCTACACCTTC.

This clone occurred a few times. The rearrangement uses TRBV5-4 and TRBJ2-1; D may be TRBD2 (5 bases). CDR1 and CDR2 from the germline V gene are SGHNT and YYREEE (reference sequence). This CDR3 contains 15 residues. Trimming shortened V by 2 bases and J by 3 bases, and 12 bases separated the two germline ends. CDR3 sequence (DNA): TGTGCCAGCAGCTTCAGAGCGGCTAGCTACAATGAGCAGTTCTTC. It is translated as CASSFRAASYNEQFF.

This chain links TRBV2 with TRBJ2-1; 9 nucleotides agree with TRBD2. Germline V CDR1 and CDR2: SNHLY, FYNNEI. V lost 2 bases and J lost 9; bases outside the gene matches: 5. The CDR3 runs to 14 residues. CDR3 protein: CASSESSAGGEQFF. CDR3 nucleotide sequence: TGTGCCAGCAGTGAAAGCTCAGCGGGGGGTGAGCAGTTCTTC. Together with reference TRBV2 and TRBJ2-1, the CDR3 gives the full variable domain: EPEVTQTPSHQVTQMGQEVILRCVPISNHLYFYWYRQILGQKVEFLVSFYNNEISEKSEIFDDQFSVERPDGSNFTLKIRSTKLEDSAMYFCASSESSAGGEQFFGPGTRLTVL.

In this sample, this clone turned up a few times. The identical CDR3 is also encoded by other nucleotide sequences in the sample. V usage is TRBV4-3 and J usage is TRBJ1-4; 9 bases are a match to TRBD1. The CDR3 covers 14 residues. CDR1 and CDR2 from the germline V gene are LGHNA and YSLEER. V shed 3 bases and J 8 bases; nucleotides not matched to a gene: 4. The CDR3 sequence: CASSQGQGGEKLFF. The CDR3 nucleotides are TGCGCCAGCAGCCAGGGACAGGGAGGAGAAAAACTGTTTTTT.

This clone was recorded a few times. The chain has TRBV4-1 and TRBJ2-1, with TRBD2 identical over 13 bases. J gave up 3 bases and V 1 base, and 0 bases lay outside the gene matches. CDR1 and CDR2 from the germline V gene are MGHRA and YSYEKL. This CDR3 region has 16 residues. The CDR3, as DNA: TGCGCCAGCAGCCAAGGGACTAGCGGGAGCTACAATGAGCAGTTCTTC. It yields the protein CASSQGTSGSYNEQFF.

This clone was seen a few times. Germline and junction disagree at one end, which may indicate a read error. This chain links TRBV11-1 with TRBJ2-5; 8 nucleotides align to TRBD2. CDR3 length equals 12 residues. The germline gives CDR1 SGHAT, CDR2 FQDESV (reference sequence). The CDR3 DNA reads TGTGCCAGCAGCCCCCCCCTCAGCGGGAGTGACTTC. Amino acids: CASSPPLSGSDF.

This clone was counted ten times or more. The J gene is TRBJ2-5, the V gene TRBV10-3; perhaps TRBD1 as D (5 bases). The CDR3 extends over 12 amino acids. CDR1 ENHRY and CDR2 SYGVKD come from the germline V gene. The V and J ends lost 3 bases and 3 bases respectively, with 5 bases between them. The CDR3 protein is CAISDREETQYF. The CDR3 DNA is TGTGCCATCAGTGACAGGGAAGAGACCCAGTACTTC.

The chain uses TRBV4-1 and TRBJ2-3; TRBD2 matches at 8 bases. This CDR3 is built from 16 residues. The germline V gene encodes CDR1 MGHRA and CDR2 YSYEKL. J gave up 0 bases and V 4 bases, and 6 bases lay outside the gene matches. Here the CDR3 reads CASSLGTSTSTDTQYF. The CDR3 DNA reads TGCGCCAGCAGCCTCGGGACTAGTACTAGCACAGATACGCAGTATTTT.

This clone occurred a few times. Written as DNA, the CDR3 is TGTGCCAGCTCACCACTTCGGGGGATGAACACTGAAGCTTTCTTT. It specifies CASSPLRGMNTEAFF. The gene calls are TRBV18 and TRBJ1-1; tentatively, D is TRBD1 (5 bases). The V gene's germline CDR1 is KGHSH and CDR2 LQKENI. The CDR3 runs 15 residues. Trimming stripped 1 base from V and 0 bases from J, with 9 bases between.

This clone was counted between two and nine times. Other DNA sequences of this sample code for an identical CDR3. The V call is TRBV20-1, the J call TRBJ2-5; no definite D call. Trimming took off 6 bases at V and 5 bases at J, with 7 bases between the two ends. The CDR3 loop spans 10 amino acids. Germline values: CDR1 DFQATT, CDR2 SNEGSKA (reference sequence). CDR3 coding DNA: TGCAGTGCCAGGTCGGAGACCCAGTACTTC. It is translated as CSARSETQYF.

This clone was found a few times. The chain links TRBV18 to TRBJ2-7, with D possibly matching TRBD1 (6 bases). Germline CDR1 reads KGHSH; CDR2 reads LQKENI. Trimming stripped 3 bases from V and 4 bases from J, with 13 bases between. This CDR3 contains 14 residues. CDR3 loop: CASSPGAGAYEQYF. The CDR3 nucleotides are TGTGCCAGCTCACCGGGGGCAGGGGCTTACGAGCAGTACTTC. The variable domain in full, completed from reference TRBV18 and TRBJ2-7, reads NAGVMQNPRHLVRRRGQEARLRCSPMKGHSHVYWYRQLPEEGLKFMVYLQKENIIDESGMPKERFSAEFPKEGPSILRIQQVVRGDSAAYFCASSPGAGAYEQYFGPGTRLTVT.

This clone was seen a handful of times. The chain employs TRBV11-2 and TRBJ2-4; weak D call: TRBD1 (6 bases). CDR3 size: 16 residues. Trimming left V 0 bases short and J 0 bases short, with 9 bases between. The germline V gene has CDR1 SGHAT and CDR2 FQNNGV. CDR3 amino acids: CASSLEQGLAKNIQYF. CDR3 sequence (DNA): TGTGCCAGCAGCTTAGAACAGGGCTTAGCCAAAAACATTCAGTACTTC.

The chain has TRBV4-1 and TRBJ2-7; D unresolved. The CDR3 is 15 residues long. From germline, CDR1 is MGHRA and CDR2 YSYEKL. Trimming stripped 4 bases from V and 2 bases from J, with 15 bases between. CDR3: CASSRESVVPYEQYF. Here the CDR3 DNA reads TGCGCCAGCAGCCGAGAGAGTGTGGTCCCCTACGAGCAGTACTTC.

This clone came up a few times. J is TRBJ2-2 and V is TRBV18, with unresolved D. V lost 2 bases and J lost 7, with 11 bases in between. Germline lookup yields CDR1 KGHSH and CDR2 LQKENI. This CDR3 region has 14 residues. CDR3 nucleotides: TGTGCCAGCTCACCAGGCCAGGCAGACGGGGAGCTGTTTTTT. Encoded protein: CASSPGQADGELFF.

This rearrangement joins TRBV5-4 to TRBJ2-7; a weak D match, TRBD2 (6 bases). Germline V gene sequence: CDR1 SGHNT, CDR2 YYREEE (reference sequence). This CDR3 has 14 residues. The V gene lost 4 bases and the J gene lost 3 bases, with 14 bases spanning the gap. CDR3 sequence reads: CASSHSGPNYEQYF. The CDR3 nucleotides read TGTGCCAGCAGCCATAGCGGTCCCAACTACGAGCAGTACTTC. Full variable domain (remainder filled in from reference TRBV5-4 and TRBJ2-7): ETGVTQSPTHLIKTRGQQVTLRCSSQSGHNTVSWYQQALGQGPQFIFQYYREEENGRGNFPPRFSGLQFPNYSSELNVNALELDDSALYLCASSHSGPNYEQYFGPGTRLTVT.

This clone has more than one count but fewer than ten. The rearrangement joins TRBV10-3 to TRBJ2-5; D is possibly TRBD1 (6 bases). The CDR3 is made up of 13 amino acids. Per germline, CDR1 ENHRY and CDR2 SYGVKD. Trimming stripped 8 bases from V and 1 base from J, with 11 bases between. In DNA, the CDR3 is TGTGCCATCTCACAGGGAGTCCAAGAGACCCAGTACTTC. This codes for CAISQGVQETQYF.

This clone appeared a single time. The gene calls are TRBV28 and TRBJ2-3; D call uncertain. The germline CDR1 and CDR2 sequences are MDHEN and SYDVKM. This CDR3 has 13 residues. Trimming stripped 4 bases from V and 6 bases from J, with 11 bases between. CDR3 protein: CASSSGSEDTQYF. As DNA, the CDR3 is TGTGCCAGCAGTTCCGGTTCCGAGGATACGCAGTATTTT.

This clone has just one count. This sequence joins TRBV18 and TRBJ1-1; D uncertain. V gave up 1 base and J gave up 0 bases, with 9 bases separating them. Germline V gene data show CDR1 as KGHSH and CDR2 as LQKENI. The CDR3 consists of 15 residues. The CDR3 DNA sequence: TGTGCCAGCTCACCACTAACAGCAATGAACACTGAAGCTTTCTTT. Translating it yields CASSPLTAMNTEAFF.

V is TRBV4-3 and J is TRBJ2-3, with a tentative D call TRBD1 (6 bases). Trimming cost V 0 bases and J 3 bases, with 13 bases left between them. In germline, CDR1 is LGHNA, CDR2 YSLEER. The CDR3 is made up of 16 amino acids. The CDR3 DNA sequence: TGCGCCAGCAGCCAAGACGGTCTAGGGGGTACAGATACGCAGTATTTT. Translation gives CASSQDGLGGTDTQYF.